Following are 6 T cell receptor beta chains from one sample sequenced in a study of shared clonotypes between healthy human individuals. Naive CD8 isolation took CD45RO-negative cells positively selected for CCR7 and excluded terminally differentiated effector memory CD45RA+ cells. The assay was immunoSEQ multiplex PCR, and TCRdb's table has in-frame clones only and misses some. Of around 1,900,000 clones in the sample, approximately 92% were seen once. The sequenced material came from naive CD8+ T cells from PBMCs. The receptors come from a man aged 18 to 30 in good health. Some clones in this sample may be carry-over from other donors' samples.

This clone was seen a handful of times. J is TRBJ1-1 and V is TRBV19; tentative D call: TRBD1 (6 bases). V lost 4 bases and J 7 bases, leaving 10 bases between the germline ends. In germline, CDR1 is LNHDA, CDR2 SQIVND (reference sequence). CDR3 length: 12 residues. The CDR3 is CASSKPTGEAFF. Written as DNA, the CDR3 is TGTGCCAGTAGTAAGCCGACAGGTGAAGCTTTCTTT.

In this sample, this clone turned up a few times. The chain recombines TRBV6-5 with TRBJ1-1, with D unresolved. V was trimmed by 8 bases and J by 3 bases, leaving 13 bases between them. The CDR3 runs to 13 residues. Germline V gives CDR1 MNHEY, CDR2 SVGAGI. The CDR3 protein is CASAPDRDTEAFF. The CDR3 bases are TGTGCCAGCGCCCCCGACCGCGACACTGAAGCTTTCTTT.

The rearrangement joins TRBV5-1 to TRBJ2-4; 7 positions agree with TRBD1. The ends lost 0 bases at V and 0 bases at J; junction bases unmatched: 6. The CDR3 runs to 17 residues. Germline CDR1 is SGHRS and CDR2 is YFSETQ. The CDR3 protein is CASSLDRDSLAKNIQYF. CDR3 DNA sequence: TGCGCCAGCAGCTTGGACCGGGACAGTCTAGCCAAAAACATTCAGTACTTC.

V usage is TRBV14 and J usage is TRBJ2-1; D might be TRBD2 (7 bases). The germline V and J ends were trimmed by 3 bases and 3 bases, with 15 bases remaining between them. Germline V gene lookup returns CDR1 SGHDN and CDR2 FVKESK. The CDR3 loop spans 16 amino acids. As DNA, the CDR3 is TGTGCCAGCAGCCAGAGGGGGAGGGAGTACTACAATGAGCAGTTCTTC. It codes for CASSQRGREYYNEQFF.

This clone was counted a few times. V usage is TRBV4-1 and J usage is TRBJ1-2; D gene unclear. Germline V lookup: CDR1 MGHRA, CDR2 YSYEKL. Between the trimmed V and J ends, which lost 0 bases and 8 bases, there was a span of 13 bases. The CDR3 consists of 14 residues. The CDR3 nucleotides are TGCGCCAGCAGCCAAGATAGAGCTGGGCAGGGCTACACCTTC. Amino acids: CASSQDRAGQGYTF.

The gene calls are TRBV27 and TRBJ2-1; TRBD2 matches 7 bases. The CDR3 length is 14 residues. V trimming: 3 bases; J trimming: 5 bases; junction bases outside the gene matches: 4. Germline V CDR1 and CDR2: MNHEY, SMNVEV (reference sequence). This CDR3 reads CASSFGTTNNEQFF. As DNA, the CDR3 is TGTGCCAGCAGTTTTGGGACTACCAACAATGAGCAGTTCTTC.